This entry features one T cell receptor (beta chain) sequence. Libraries were prepared by immunoSEQ multiplex PCR; TCRdb keeps only in-frame clonotypes and omits some of them. The repertoire includes around 140,000 clones, 86% of them detected once, and about 5% sits in the top ten. The sample comes from a study of T cell responses to AZD1222 COVID-19 vaccine. The V and J ends lost 6 bases and 2 bases respectively, with 8 bases between them. The CDR3 consists of 12 residues. The V gene's germline CDR1 is SGHVS and CDR2 FNYEAQ. The receptor comes from an adult who received the AZD1222 COVID-19 vaccine. Sample: peripheral blood, taken 28 days after the second AZD1222 dose. The chain links TRBV7-6 to TRBJ2-7; no definite D call. CDR3 DNA: TGTGCCAGCAGTCCCGGGCCCTACGAGCAGTACTTC. Protein product: CASSPGPYEQYF.